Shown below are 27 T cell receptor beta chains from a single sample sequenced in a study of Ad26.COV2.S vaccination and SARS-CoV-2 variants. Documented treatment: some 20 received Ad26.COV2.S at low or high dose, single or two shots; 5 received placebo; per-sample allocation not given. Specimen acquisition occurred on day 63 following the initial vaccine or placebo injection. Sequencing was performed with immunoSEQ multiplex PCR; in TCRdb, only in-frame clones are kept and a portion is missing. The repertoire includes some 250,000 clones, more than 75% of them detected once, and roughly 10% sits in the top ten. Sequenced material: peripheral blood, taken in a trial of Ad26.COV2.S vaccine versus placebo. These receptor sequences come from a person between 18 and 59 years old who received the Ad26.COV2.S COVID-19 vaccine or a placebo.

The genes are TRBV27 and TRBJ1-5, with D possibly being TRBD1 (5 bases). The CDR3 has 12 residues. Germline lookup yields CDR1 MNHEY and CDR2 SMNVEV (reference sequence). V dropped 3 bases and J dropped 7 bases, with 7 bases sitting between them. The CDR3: CASSFWGQPQHF. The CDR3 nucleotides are TGTGCCAGCAGTTTCTGGGGGCAGCCCCAGCATTTT.

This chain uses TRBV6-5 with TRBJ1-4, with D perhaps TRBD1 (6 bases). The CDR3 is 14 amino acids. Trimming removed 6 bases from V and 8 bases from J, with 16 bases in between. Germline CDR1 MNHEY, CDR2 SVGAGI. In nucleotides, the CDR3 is TGTGCCAGCAGACAGGGCGGCGGCGGGGAAAAACTGTTTTTT. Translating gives CASRQGGGGEKLFF.

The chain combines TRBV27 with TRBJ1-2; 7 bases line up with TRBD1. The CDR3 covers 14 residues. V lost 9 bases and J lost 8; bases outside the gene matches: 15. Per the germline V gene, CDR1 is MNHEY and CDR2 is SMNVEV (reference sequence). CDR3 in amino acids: CASSGQVPSRGYTF. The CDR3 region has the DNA TGTGCCAGTTCTGGACAGGTACCTTCTAGGGGCTACACCTTC.

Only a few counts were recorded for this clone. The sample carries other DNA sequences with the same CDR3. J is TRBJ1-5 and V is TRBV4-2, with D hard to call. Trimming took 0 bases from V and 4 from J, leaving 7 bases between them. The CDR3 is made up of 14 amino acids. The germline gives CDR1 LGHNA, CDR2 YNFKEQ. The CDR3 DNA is TGTGCCAGCAGCCAAGAGGGAGGGAATCAGCCCCAGCATTTT. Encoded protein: CASSQEGGNQPQHF.

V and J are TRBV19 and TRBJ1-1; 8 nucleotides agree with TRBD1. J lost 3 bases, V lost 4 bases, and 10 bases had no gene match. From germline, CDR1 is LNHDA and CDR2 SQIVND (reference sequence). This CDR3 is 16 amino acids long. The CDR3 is CASSTLQGGGDTEAFF. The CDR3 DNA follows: TGTGCCAGTAGTACACTACAGGGGGGAGGTGACACTGAAGCTTTCTTT.

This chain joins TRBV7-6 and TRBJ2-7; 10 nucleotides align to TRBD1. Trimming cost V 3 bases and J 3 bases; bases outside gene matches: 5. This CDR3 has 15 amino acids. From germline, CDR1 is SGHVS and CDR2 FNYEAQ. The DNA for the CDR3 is TGTGCCAGCAGCTTGGGGACAGGGGCGGACTACGAGCAGTACTTC. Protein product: CASSLGTGADYEQYF. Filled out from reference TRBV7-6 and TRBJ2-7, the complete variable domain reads GAGVSQSPRYKVTKRGQDVALRCDPISGHVSLYWYRQALGQGPEFLTYFNYEAQQDKSGLPNDRFSAERPEGSISTLTIQRTEQRDSAMYRCASSLGTGADYEQYFGPGTRLTVT.

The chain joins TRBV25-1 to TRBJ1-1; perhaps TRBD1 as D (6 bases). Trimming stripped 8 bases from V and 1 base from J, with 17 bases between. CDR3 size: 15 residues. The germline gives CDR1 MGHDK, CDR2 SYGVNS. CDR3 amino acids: CASRTTGHKNTEAFF. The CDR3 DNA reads TGTGCCAGCCGGACAACAGGGCATAAGAACACTGAAGCTTTCTTT.

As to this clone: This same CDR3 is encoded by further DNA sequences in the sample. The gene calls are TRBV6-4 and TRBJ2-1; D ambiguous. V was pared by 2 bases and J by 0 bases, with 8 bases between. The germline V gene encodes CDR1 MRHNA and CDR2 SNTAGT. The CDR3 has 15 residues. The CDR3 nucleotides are TGTGCCAGCAGTGACGAGGCTGGCTCCTACAATGAGCAGTTCTTC. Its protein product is CASSDEAGSYNEQFF.

This CDR3 reads CAISDRTGLAGVSYNEQFF. DNA of the CDR3: TGTGCCATCAGCGACAGAACGGGACTAGCGGGAGTATCCTACAATGAGCAGTTCTTC. V usage is TRBV10-3 and J usage is TRBJ2-1; TRBD2 matches at 14 bases. This CDR3 spans 19 amino acids. J was trimmed by 1 base and V by 6 bases; bases with no gene match: 11. Germline loops: CDR1 ENHRY, CDR2 SYGVKD.

In DNA form, the CDR3 reads TGTGCCAGCAGCTTAGGACTAGCGGGAGGACCACCCAGAGATACGCAGTATTTT. Encoded protein: CASSLGLAGGPPRDTQYF. This sequence joins TRBV7-2 and TRBJ2-3; 13 bases fit TRBD2. CDR1 is SGHTA, CDR2 FQGNSA, per germline. This CDR3 is 18 amino acids long. Trimming removed 1 base from V and 5 bases from J; junction bases left unmatched: 9.

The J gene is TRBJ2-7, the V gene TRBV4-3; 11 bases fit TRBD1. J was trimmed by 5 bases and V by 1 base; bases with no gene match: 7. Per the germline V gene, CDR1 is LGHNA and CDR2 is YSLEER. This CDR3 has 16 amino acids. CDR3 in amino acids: CASSQGRDRGVHEQYF. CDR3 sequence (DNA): TGCGCCAGCAGCCAAGGGAGGGACAGGGGGGTCCACGAGCAGTACTTC.

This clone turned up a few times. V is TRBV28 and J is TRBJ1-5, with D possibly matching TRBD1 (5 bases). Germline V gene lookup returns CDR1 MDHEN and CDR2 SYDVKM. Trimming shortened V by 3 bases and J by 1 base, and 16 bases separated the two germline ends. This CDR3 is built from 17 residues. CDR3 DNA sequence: TGTGCCAGCAGTTTGTTCCTCCAGGGCAGAAGCAATCAGCCCCAGCATTTT. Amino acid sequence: CASSLFLQGRSNQPQHF.

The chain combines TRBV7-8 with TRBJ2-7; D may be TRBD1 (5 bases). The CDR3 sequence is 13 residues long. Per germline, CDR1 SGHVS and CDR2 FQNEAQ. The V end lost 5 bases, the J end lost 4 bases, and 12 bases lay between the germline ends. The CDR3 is CASSRPAGYEQYF. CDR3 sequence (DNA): TGTGCCAGCAGCCGCCCGGCAGGGTACGAGCAGTACTTC.

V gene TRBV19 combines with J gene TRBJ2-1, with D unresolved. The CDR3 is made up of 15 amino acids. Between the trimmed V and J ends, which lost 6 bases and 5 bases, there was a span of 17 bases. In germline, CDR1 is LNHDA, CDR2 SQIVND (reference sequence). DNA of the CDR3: TGTGCCAGTAGCCGGACCTGGGGTATCGACAATGAGCAGTTCTTC. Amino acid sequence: CASSRTWGIDNEQFF.

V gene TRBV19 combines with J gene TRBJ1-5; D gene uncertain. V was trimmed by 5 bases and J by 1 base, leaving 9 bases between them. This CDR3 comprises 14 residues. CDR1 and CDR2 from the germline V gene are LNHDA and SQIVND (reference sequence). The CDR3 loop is CASSLRPSNQPQHF. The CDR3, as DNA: TGTGCCAGTAGTTTGAGACCCAGCAATCAGCCCCAGCATTTT.

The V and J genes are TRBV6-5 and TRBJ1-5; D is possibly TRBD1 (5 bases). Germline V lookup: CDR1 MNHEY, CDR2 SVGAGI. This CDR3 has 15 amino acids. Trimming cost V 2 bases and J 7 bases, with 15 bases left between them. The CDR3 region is CASSYTRDPNQPQHF. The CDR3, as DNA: TGTGCCAGCAGTTACACCCGGGACCCAAACCAGCCCCAGCATTTT.

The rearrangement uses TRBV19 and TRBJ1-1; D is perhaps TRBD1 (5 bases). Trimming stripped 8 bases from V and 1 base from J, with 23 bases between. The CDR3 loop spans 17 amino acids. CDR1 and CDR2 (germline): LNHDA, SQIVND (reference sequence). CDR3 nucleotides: TGTGCCAGTGGCAATCCGCCGGCGGGGGAGGGGAACACTGAAGCTTTCTTT. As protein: CASGNPPAGEGNTEAFF.

CDR3 loop: CAWKGQGRDYGYTF. The CDR3 DNA reads TGTGCCTGGAAGGGACAGGGGCGGGACTATGGCTACACCTTC. The V call is TRBV30, the J call TRBJ1-2; 10 bases are shared with TRBD1. The CDR3 has 14 residues. Germline CDR1 and CDR2: GTSNPN and SVGIG (reference sequence). V was clipped by 4 bases and J by 3 bases; unmatched bases: 5.

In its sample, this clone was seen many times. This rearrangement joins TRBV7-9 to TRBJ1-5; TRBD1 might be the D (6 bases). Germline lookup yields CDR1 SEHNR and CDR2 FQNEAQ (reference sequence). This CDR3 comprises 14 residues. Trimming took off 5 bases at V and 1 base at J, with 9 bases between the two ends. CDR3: CASSAQGSNQPQHF. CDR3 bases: TGTGCCAGCAGCGCCCAGGGGAGCAATCAGCCCCAGCATTTT.

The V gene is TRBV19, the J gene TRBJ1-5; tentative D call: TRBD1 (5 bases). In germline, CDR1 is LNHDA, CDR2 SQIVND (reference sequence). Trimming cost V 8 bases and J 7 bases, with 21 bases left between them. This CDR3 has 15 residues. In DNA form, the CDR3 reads TGTGCCAGTGGAATGGCCCACGGGGGGTGGCAGCCCCAGCATTTT. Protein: CASGMAHGGWQPQHF.

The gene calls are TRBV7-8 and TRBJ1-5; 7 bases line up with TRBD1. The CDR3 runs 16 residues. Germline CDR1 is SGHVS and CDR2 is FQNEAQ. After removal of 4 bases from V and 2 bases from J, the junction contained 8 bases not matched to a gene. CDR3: CASSSGGASGNQPQHF. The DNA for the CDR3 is TGTGCCAGCAGCTCAGGGGGGGCTTCGGGCAATCAGCCCCAGCATTTT.

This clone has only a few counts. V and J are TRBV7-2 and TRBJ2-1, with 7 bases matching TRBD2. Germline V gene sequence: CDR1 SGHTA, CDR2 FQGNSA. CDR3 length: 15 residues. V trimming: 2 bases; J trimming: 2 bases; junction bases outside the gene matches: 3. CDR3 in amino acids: CASSLRTRTYNEQFF. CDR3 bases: TGTGCCAGCAGCTTAAGGACTAGAACCTACAATGAGCAGTTCTTC.

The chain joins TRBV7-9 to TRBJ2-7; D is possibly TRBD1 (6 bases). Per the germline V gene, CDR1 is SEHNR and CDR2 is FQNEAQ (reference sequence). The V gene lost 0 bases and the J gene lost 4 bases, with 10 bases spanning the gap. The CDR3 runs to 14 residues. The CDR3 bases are TGTGCCAGCAGCTTAGCGGGGGACATGTACGAGCAGTACTTC. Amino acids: CASSLAGDMYEQYF.

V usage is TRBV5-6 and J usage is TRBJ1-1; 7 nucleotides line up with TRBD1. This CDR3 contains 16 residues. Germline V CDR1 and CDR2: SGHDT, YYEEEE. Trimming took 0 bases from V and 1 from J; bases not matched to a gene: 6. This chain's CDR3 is CASSLVVGQRNTEAFF. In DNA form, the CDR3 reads TGTGCCAGCAGCTTGGTTGTGGGACAGAGGAACACTGAAGCTTTCTTT.

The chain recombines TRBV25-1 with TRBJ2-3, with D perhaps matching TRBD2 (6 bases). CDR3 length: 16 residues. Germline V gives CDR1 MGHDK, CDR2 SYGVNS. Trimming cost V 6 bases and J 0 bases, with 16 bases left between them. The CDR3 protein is CASSGRPDLSTDTQYF. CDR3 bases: TGTGCCAGCAGCGGGAGACCCGACCTTAGCACAGATACGCAGTATTTT.

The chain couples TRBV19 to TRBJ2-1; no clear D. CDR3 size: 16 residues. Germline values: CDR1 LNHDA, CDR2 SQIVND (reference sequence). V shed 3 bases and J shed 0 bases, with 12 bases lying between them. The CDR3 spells CASSMIGQSSYNEQFF. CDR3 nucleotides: TGTGCCAGTAGTATGATAGGGCAGAGCTCCTACAATGAGCAGTTCTTC.

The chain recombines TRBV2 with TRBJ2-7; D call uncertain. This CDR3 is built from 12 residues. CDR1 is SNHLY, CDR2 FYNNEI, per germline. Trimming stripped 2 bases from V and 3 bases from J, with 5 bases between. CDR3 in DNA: TGTGCCAGCAGTGAATCCATCTACGAGCAGTACTTC. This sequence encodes CASSESIYEQYF.